These T cell receptor beta chains were read from a single sample in a study of blood T cells in healthy people across ages. TCRdb reprocessed the 5' RACE reads with MiXCR, giving one entry per CDR3 protein. The table has roughly 1,500,000 distinct CDR3 sequences, roughly a third seen once; the top ten hold around 10%. The material sequenced was blood. The source is a woman aged 25 to 39 in good health. Both conserved end residues are part of each CDR3. D genes are given only for firm matches. Some rows mark clone size as missing; the rest say once, few, many or name a class of expanded clone.

CDR3: CASSPPPVLNTEAFF
DNA: TGTGCCAGCAGCCCCCCCCCGGTATTGAACACTGAAGCTTTCTTT
D: NA
J: TRBJ1-1
size: NA
V: TRBV7-2

CDR3: CASSLSRGIHNGQFF
DNA: TGTGCCAGCAGCTTATCCAGGGGGATCCACAATGGGCAGTTCTTC
D: TRBD1
J: TRBJ2-1
size: NA
V: TRBV7-3

CDR3: CASTRGQGLGETQYF
DNA: TGTGCCAGCACGCGAGGACAGGGATTGGGAGAGACCCAGTACTTC
D: TRBD1
J: TRBJ2-5
size: few
V: TRBV7-8

CDR3: CASSPRLLNTDTQYF
DNA: TGTGCCAGCAGTCCTCGACTGCTTAACACAGATACGCAGTATTTT
D: NA
J: TRBJ2-3
size: NA
V: TRBV9

CDR3: CAISSGPGELFF
DNA: TGTGCCATCTCAAGCGGACCCGGGGAGCTGTTTTTT
D: NA
J: TRBJ2-2
size: few
V: TRBV24-1

CDR3: CASKPVGTGQNQPQHF
DNA: TGTGCCAGCAAACCCGTCGGGACAGGGCAAAATCAGCCCCAGCATTTT
D: TRBD1
J: TRBJ1-5
size: once
V: TRBV28

CDR3: CASRSVGQGEADTQYF
DNA: TGTGCCAGCCGGTCGGTGGGACAGGGGGAGGCAGATACGCAGTATTTT
D: TRBD1
J: TRBJ2-3
size: NA
V: TRBV6-6

CDR3: CASSQEGASFETQYF
DNA: TGCGCCAGCAGCCAAGAGGGGGCTAGCTTTGAGACCCAGTACTTC
D: NA
J: TRBJ2-5
size: many
V: TRBV4-1

CDR3: CASSQRGTSPNEQFF
DNA: TGCGCCAGCAGCCAGAGGGGGACTAGCCCCAATGAGCAGTTCTTC
D: TRBD2
J: TRBJ2-1
size: few
V: TRBV4-1

CDR3: CASSVGLEDSNEQFF
DNA: TGTGCCAGCAGCGTAGGCCTAGAAGATTCCAATGAGCAGTTCTTC
D: NA
J: TRBJ2-1
size: few
V: TRBV9

CDR3: CASTHTGTVLTDTQYF
DNA: TGCGCCAGCACCCATACCGGGACAGTCCTCACAGATACGCAGTATTTT
D: TRBD1
J: TRBJ2-3
size: few
V: TRBV5-1

CDR3: CSARDPQIYEQYF
DNA: TGCAGTGCTAGAGACCCCCAGATATACGAGCAGTACTTC
D: NA
J: TRBJ2-7
size: NA
V: TRBV20-1

CDR3: CASSYSSTDTQYF
DNA: TGTGCCAGCAGTTACTCCAGCACAGATACGCAGTATTTT
D: NA
J: TRBJ2-3
size: many
V: TRBV6-5

CDR3: CASSFGTSGGGYNEQFF
DNA: TGCGCCAGCAGCTTCGGGACTAGCGGGGGGGGCTACAATGAGCAGTTCTTC
D: TRBD2
J: TRBJ2-1
size: NA
V: TRBV5-1

CDR3: CSARYGQPYSSYEQYF
DNA: TGCAGTGCTAGATATGGGCAACCTTATAGCTCCTACGAGCAGTACTTC
D: NA
J: TRBJ2-7
size: NA
V: TRBV20-1

CDR3: CASSYSIMGERETQYF
DNA: TGTGCCAGCAGTTACTCGATTATGGGGGAGCGGGAGACCCAGTACTTC
D: NA
J: TRBJ2-5
size: few
V: TRBV6-5

CDR3: CASRTGALGNQPQHF
DNA: TGTGCCAGCAGAACAGGGGCCCTCGGAAATCAGCCCCAGCATTTT
D: TRBD1
J: TRBJ1-5
size: NA
V: TRBV28

CDR3: CAQGGRAPYEQYF
DNA: TGTGCCCAGGGCGGGAGGGCCCCCTACGAGCAGTACTTC
D: TRBD2
J: TRBJ2-7
size: NA
V: TRBV11-2

CDR3: CASSYEGSGTDTQYF
DNA: TGTGCCAGCAGTTACGAGGGTAGCGGCACAGATACGCAGTATTTT
D: NA
J: TRBJ2-3
size: NA
V: TRBV6-5

CDR3: CSARGMAGMGTGELFF
DNA: TGCAGTGCTAGAGGCATGGCAGGGATGGGTACCGGGGAGCTGTTTTTT
D: NA
J: TRBJ2-2
size: NA
V: TRBV20-1

CDR3: CASRAAQHNEQFF
DNA: TGCGCCAGCAGGGCGGCGCAGCACAATGAGCAGTTCTTC
D: NA
J: TRBJ2-1
size: many
V: TRBV4-1

CDR3: CASSLDGRRNQPQHF
DNA: TGTGCCAGCAGCTTAGATGGGAGGAGGAATCAGCCCCAGCATTTT
D: NA
J: TRBJ1-5
size: few
V: TRBV7-2

CDR3: CASSPISLGQGASYEQYF
DNA: TGTGCCAGCAGTCCCATATCCCTCGGACAGGGGGCTTCGTACGAGCAGTACTTC
D: TRBD1
J: TRBJ2-7
size: few
V: TRBV27

CDR3: CASSQDSSGGSWDTQYF
DNA: TGCGCCAGCAGCCAAGATTCTAGCGGGGGTTCATGGGATACGCAGTATTTT
D: TRBD2
J: TRBJ2-3
size: few
V: TRBV4-1

CDR3: CAWTTGNLGPNEQFF
DNA: TGTGCCTGGACCACCGGGAACTTGGGTCCCAATGAGCAGTTCTTC
D: NA
J: TRBJ2-1
size: NA
V: TRBV30

CDR3: CSALSGEKLFF
DNA: TGCAGTGCCTTATCTGGTGAAAAACTGTTTTTT
D: NA
J: TRBJ1-4
size: NA
V: TRBV20-1

CDR3: CASSLQGQINYGYTF
DNA: TGCGCCAGCAGCTTGCAGGGGCAGATTAACTATGGCTACACCTTC
D: NA
J: TRBJ1-2
size: NA
V: TRBV5-1

CDR3: CAWNLDTGELFF
DNA: TGTGCCTGGAACTTGGACACCGGGGAGCTGTTTTTT
D: NA
J: TRBJ2-2
size: once
V: TRBV30

CDR3: CVSSVGPRETQYF
DNA: TGTGTCAGCAGCGTAGGACCGCGAGAGACCCAGTACTTC
D: NA
J: TRBJ2-5
size: NA
V: TRBV9

CDR3: CASSTPLRDEQFF
DNA: TGTGCCAGCAGCACGCCCTTACGCGATGAGCAGTTCTTC
D: NA
J: TRBJ2-1
size: NA
V: TRBV7-2

CDR3: CASSHRRTSGYEQYF
DNA: TGTGCCAGCAGCCACCGCAGGACCAGTGGGTACGAGCAGTACTTC
D: NA
J: TRBJ2-7
size: few
V: TRBV3-1

CDR3: CSARPLRGREDGYTF
DNA: TGCAGTGCTAGACCCTTGCGGGGCAGGGAGGATGGCTACACCTTC
D: NA
J: TRBJ1-2
size: few
V: TRBV20-1

CDR3: CANSASGANVLTF
DNA: TGTGCCAACAGCGCCTCCGGGGCCAACGTCCTGACTTTC
D: NA
J: TRBJ2-6
size: once
V: TRBV4-2

CDR3: CASSTYRGDYEQYF
DNA: TGCGCCAGCAGCACCTACAGGGGAGATTACGAGCAGTACTTC
D: TRBD1
J: TRBJ2-7
size: few
V: TRBV10-1

CDR3: CASSLPNPNTEAFF
DNA: TGCGCCAGCAGCTTGCCTAACCCCAACACTGAAGCTTTCTTT
D: NA
J: TRBJ1-1
size: NA
V: TRBV5-1

CDR3: CASSYIGRTAPGEQFF
DNA: TGTGCCAGCAGTTATATTGGCAGGACAGCGCCGGGTGAGCAGTTCTTC
D: NA
J: TRBJ2-1
size: NA
V: TRBV6-2/TRBV6-3

CDR3: CASSLARGHEQYF
DNA: TGTGCCAGCTCACTGGCCAGGGGTCACGAGCAGTACTTC
D: NA
J: TRBJ2-7
size: NA
V: TRBV18

CDR3: CASSLAGEGKNTEAFF
DNA: TGTGCCAGCAGCTTAGCCGGTGAGGGGAAGAACACTGAAGCTTTCTTT
D: NA
J: TRBJ1-1
size: NA
V: TRBV7-2

CDR3: CASSQGTSGFQQYF
DNA: TGTGCCAGCAGCCAAGGTACCTCCGGATTTCAGCAGTACTTC
D: NA
J: TRBJ2-7
size: many
V: TRBV3-1

CDR3: CASSLGGLNYGYTF
DNA: TGTGCCAGCAGCTTAGGGGGCTTAAACTATGGCTACACCTTC
D: TRBD1
J: TRBJ1-2
size: many
V: TRBV5-1

CDR3: CASSEDRGTGQPQHF
DNA: TGTGCCAGCAGTGAAGACAGGGGCACGGGGCAGCCCCAGCATTTT
D: TRBD1
J: TRBJ1-5
size: once
V: TRBV6-1

CDR3: CSVEDLASGSKSYNEQYF
DNA: TGCAGCGTTGAAGATCTGGCTAGCGGGAGCAAGTCCTACAATGAGCAGTACTTC
D: TRBD2
J: TRBJ2-5
size: NA
V: TRBV29-1

CDR3: CASSLEWRGGAYEQYF
DNA: TGTGCCAGCAGCTTAGAGTGGCGCGGGGGGGCTTACGAGCAGTACTTC
D: TRBD2
J: TRBJ2-7
size: NA
V: TRBV11-2

CDR3: CASSPRQGEGGTQYF
DNA: TGTGCCAGCTCACCACGGCAGGGGGAAGGAGGTACGCAGTATTTT
D: TRBD1
J: TRBJ2-3
size: NA
V: TRBV18

CDR3: CASSLSSQGRTDTQYF
DNA: TGTGCCAGCAGTTTATCAAGCCAGGGTCGCACAGATACGCAGTATTTT
D: NA
J: TRBJ2-3
size: NA
V: TRBV27

CDR3: CASSASGGINYGYTF
DNA: TGTGCCAGCAGCGCCTCAGGGGGCATCAACTATGGCTACACCTTC
D: TRBD1
J: TRBJ1-2
size: NA
V: TRBV5-5

CDR3: CASSLGGTQEAQYF
DNA: TGTGCCAGCAGCTTAGGAGGGACCCAAGAGGCCCAGTACTTC
D: NA
J: TRBJ2-5
size: NA
V: TRBV7-2

CDR3: CASSDPGTGVETQYF
DNA: TGTGCCAGTAGTGACCCGGGGACAGGGGTCGAGACCCAGTACTTC
D: TRBD1
J: TRBJ2-5
size: few
V: TRBV19

CDR3: CASSLWLAGGPYEQYF
DNA: TGTGCCAGCAGCTTATGGCTAGCGGGAGGGCCCTACGAGCAGTACTTC
D: TRBD2
J: TRBJ2-7
size: few
V: TRBV7-2

CDR3: CSVEGGGTDTQYF
DNA: TGCAGCGTTGAAGGGGGAGGCACAGATACGCAGTATTTT
D: NA
J: TRBJ2-3
size: many
V: TRBV29-1

CDR3: CASNDGRVGETQYF
DNA: TGTGCCAGCAACGATGGGAGAGTAGGGGAGACCCAGTACTTC
D: NA
J: TRBJ2-5
size: NA
V: TRBV6-6

CDR3: CASSLVDRPDTDTQYF
DNA: TGTGCCAGCAGCTTAGTAGACAGGCCGGACACAGATACGCAGTATTTT
D: NA
J: TRBJ2-3
size: few
V: TRBV7-8

CDR3: CSAISCSYNEQFF
DNA: TGCAGTGCTATAAGCTGTTCCTACAATGAGCAGTTCTTC
D: NA
J: TRBJ2-1
size: NA
V: TRBV20-1

CDR3: CASSWVGPSNTGELFF
DNA: TGCGCCAGCAGCTGGGTAGGGCCCTCGAACACCGGGGAGCTGTTTTTT
D: NA
J: TRBJ2-2
size: NA
V: TRBV5-1

CDR3: CASSHEGLGTQYF
DNA: TGTGCCAGCAGCCACGAGGGGCTGGGTACGCAGTATTTT
D: NA
J: TRBJ2-3
size: NA
V: TRBV3-1

CDR3: CASRLGADTDTQYF
DNA: TGTGCCAGCAGGCTGGGGGCAGACACAGATACGCAGTATTTT
D: NA
J: TRBJ2-3
size: NA
V: TRBV7-8

CDR3: CSAEQGRYNEQFF
DNA: TGCAGCGCCGAACAGGGGAGATACAATGAGCAGTTCTTC
D: TRBD1
J: TRBJ2-1
size: few
V: TRBV20-1

CDR3: CASSEGGRLTQYF
DNA: TGTGCCAGCAGTGAGGGGGGACGACTTACCCAGTACTTC
D: NA
J: TRBJ2-5
size: NA
V: TRBV6-1

CDR3: CASSDRGGLGEQFF
DNA: TGTGCCAGCAGTGATAGGGGGGGCTTGGGTGAGCAGTTCTTC
D: NA
J: TRBJ2-1
size: few
V: TRBV6-1